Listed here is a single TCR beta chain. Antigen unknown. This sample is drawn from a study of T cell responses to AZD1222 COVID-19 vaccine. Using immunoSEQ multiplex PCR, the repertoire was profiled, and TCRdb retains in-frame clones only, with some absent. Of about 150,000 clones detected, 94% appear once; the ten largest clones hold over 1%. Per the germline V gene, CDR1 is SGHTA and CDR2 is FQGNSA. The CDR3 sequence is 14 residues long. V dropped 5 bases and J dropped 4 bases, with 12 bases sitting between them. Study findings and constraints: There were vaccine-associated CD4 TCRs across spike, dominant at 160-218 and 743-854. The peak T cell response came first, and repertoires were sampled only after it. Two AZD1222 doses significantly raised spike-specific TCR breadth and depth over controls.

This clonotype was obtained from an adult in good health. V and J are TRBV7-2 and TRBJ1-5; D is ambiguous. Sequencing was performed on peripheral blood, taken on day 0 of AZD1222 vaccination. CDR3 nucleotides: TGTGCCAGCAGCGATAAAACGGGGAATCAGCCCCAGCATTTT. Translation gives CASSDKTGNQPQHF.